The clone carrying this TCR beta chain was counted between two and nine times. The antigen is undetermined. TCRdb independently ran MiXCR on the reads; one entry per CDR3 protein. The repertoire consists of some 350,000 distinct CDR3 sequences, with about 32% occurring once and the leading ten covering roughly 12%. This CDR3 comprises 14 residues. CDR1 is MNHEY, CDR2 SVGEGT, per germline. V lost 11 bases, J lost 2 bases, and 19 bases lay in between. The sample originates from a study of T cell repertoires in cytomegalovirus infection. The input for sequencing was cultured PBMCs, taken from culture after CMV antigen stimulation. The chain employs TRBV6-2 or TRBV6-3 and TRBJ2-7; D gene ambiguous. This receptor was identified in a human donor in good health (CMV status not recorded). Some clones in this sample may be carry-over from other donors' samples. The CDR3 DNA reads TGTGCCGGCCGGTCGGGTTCCGGTACCTACGAGCAGTACTTC. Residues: CAGRSGSGTYEQYF.